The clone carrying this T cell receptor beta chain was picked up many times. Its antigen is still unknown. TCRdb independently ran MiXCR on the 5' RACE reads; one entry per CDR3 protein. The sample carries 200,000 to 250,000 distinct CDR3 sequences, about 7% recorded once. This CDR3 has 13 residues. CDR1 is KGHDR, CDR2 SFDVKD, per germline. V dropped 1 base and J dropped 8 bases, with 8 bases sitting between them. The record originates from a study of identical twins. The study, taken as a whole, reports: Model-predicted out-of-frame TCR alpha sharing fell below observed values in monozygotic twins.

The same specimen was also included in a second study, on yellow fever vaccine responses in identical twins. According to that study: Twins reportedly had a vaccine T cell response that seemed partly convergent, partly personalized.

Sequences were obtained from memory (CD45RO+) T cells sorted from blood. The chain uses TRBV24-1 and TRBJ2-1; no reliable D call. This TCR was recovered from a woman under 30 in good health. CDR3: CATSDLVSDEQFF. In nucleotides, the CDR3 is TGTGCCACCAGTGATTTAGTCTCGGATGAGCAGTTCTTC.